Shown below are 5 T cell receptor beta chains from a single sample sequenced in a study of metastatic and nonmetastatic thyroid tumors. TCRdb re-clonotyped the PCR reads via MiXCR. Seen here are over 25,000 clones, around a fifth observed once, and the top ten hold approximately 8.2%. The entire patient cohort was treatment-naive prior to thyroid surgery. What was sequenced was blood. These receptors were taken from a female donor with papillary thyroid cancer or a benign thyroid nodule (not recorded which). Some clones in this sample may be carry-over from other donors' samples.

This clone was recorded many times. The rearrangement joins TRBV5-1 to TRBJ2-2; no clear D gene. Germline V gene sequence: CDR1 SGHRS, CDR2 YFSETQ. Trimming shortened V by 1 base and J by 0 bases, and 10 bases separated the two germline ends. The CDR3 consists of 16 residues. The CDR3 DNA is TGCGCCAGCAGCTTGAGGGCAACCGCGAACACCGGGGAGCTGTTTTTT. Protein product: CASSLRATANTGELFF.

The chain combines TRBV27 with TRBJ2-2; no definite D call. The germline V and J ends were trimmed by 6 bases and 7 bases, with 6 bases remaining between them. The CDR3 is 11 amino acids. The germline gives CDR1 MNHEY, CDR2 SMNVEV (reference sequence). CDR3 in DNA: TGTGCCAGCAGCCCTAGCGGGGAGCTGTTTTTT. This sequence encodes CASSPSGELFF.

Ten or more counts support this clone. This sequence joins TRBV28 and TRBJ2-7; 7 nucleotides agree with TRBD2. The V segment lost 5 bases and the J segment 0 bases; nucleotides outside the gene matches: 7. This CDR3 is built from 15 residues. CDR1 is MDHEN, CDR2 SYDVKM, per germline. In DNA, the CDR3 is TGTGCCAGCAGTAACCACGGACTAGTCTCCTACGAGCAGTACTTC. Translation: CASSNHGLVSYEQYF.

Many counts were recorded for this clone. A read error may explain this, as a much larger clone is one base away. A read error is likely, as this CDR3 ends without the conserved phenylalanine or tryptophan. The chain links TRBV6-1 to TRBJ1-6, with 8 bases matching TRBD1. V gave up 2 bases and J gave up 12 bases; unmatched junction bases: 15. This CDR3 comprises 17 residues. The germline V gene has CDR1 MNHNS and CDR2 SASEGT. CDR3 loop: CASSEQSLARTGRPLHY. CDR3 bases: TGTGCCAGCAGTGAACAGTCCTTAGCAAGGACAGGGAGACCCCTCCACTAT.

V usage is TRBV6-5 and J usage is TRBJ2-2; 10 bases agree with TRBD2. CDR3 length equals 17 residues. Germline CDR1 reads MNHEY; CDR2 reads SVGAGI. Germline trimming cut 0 bases from V and 4 bases from J; bases unmatched to any gene: 5. CDR3 DNA: TGTGCCAGCAGTTACTCTAGGTTAGCGGGAGGCACCGGGGAGCTGTTTTTT. This translates into CASSYSRLAGGTGELFF.